Listed below are T cell receptor beta chains from one sample, sequenced in a study of CD8+ T cells in alopecia areata. Sequenced by immunoSEQ multiplex PCR; TCRdb stores in-frame clones only, minus some. The sample holds 160,000 or so clones, roughly 58% seen once. Sample: CD4+ T cells sorted from blood, taken between weeks 55 and 65, from a patient treated with tofacitinib. The receptors come from a human donor with alopecia areata. Both conserved end residues are part of each CDR3. D genes are given only for firm matches. Part of the rows lack a size; the others show once, few, many or a class for expanded clones.

CDR3aa: CASSPGRVYEQFF; CDR3nt: TGTGCCAGCAGTCCCGGCAGGGTATACGAGCAGTTCTTC; v_gene: TRBV6-5; abundance: NA; j_gene: TRBJ2-1; d_gene: NA
CDR3aa: CASSHRNSYEQYF; CDR3nt: TGTGCCAGCAGCCACCGTAACTCCTACGAGCAGTACTTC; v_gene: TRBV14; abundance: once; j_gene: TRBJ2-7; d_gene: NA
CDR3aa: CASSFSFRETQYF; CDR3nt: TGTGCCAGCAGCTTTTCGTTCCGGGAGACCCAGTACTTC; v_gene: TRBV7-3; abundance: NA; j_gene: TRBJ2-5; d_gene: NA
CDR3aa: CASSGRRAETQYF; CDR3nt: TGTGCCAGCTCGGGACGGCGAGCGGAGACCCAGTACTTC; v_gene: TRBV19; abundance: NA; j_gene: TRBJ2-5; d_gene: NA
CDR3aa: CASSPVPTEAFF; CDR3nt: TGTGCCAGCAGCCCCGTTCCCACTGAAGCTTTCTTT; v_gene: TRBV7-9; abundance: NA; j_gene: TRBJ1-1; d_gene: NA
CDR3aa: CASSREDAYEQYF; CDR3nt: TGTGCCAGCAGCCGAGAGGACGCCTACGAGCAGTACTTC; v_gene: TRBV4-2; abundance: NA; j_gene: TRBJ2-7; d_gene: NA
CDR3aa: CASSGVAYSNQPQHF; CDR3nt: TGTGCCAGCAGTGGGGTGGCCTATAGCAATCAGCCCCAGCATTTT; v_gene: TRBV2; abundance: NA; j_gene: TRBJ1-5; d_gene: NA
CDR3aa: CASSEITRSNQPQHF; CDR3nt: TGTGCCAGCAGTGAAATAACTCGTTCTAATCAGCCCCAGCATTTT; v_gene: TRBV6-1; abundance: NA; j_gene: TRBJ1-5; d_gene: NA
CDR3aa: CASSLEGSGANVLTF; CDR3nt: TGCGCCAGCAGCTTGGAGGGCTCTGGGGCCAACGTCCTGACTTTC; v_gene: TRBV5-1; abundance: NA; j_gene: TRBJ2-6; d_gene: NA
CDR3aa: CATLRTSGDSYEQYF; CDR3nt: TGTGCCACCCTAAGGACGAGCGGGGACTCCTACGAGCAGTACTTC; v_gene: TRBV10-3; abundance: NA; j_gene: TRBJ2-7; d_gene: TRBD2
CDR3aa: CASSLTENTEAFF; CDR3nt: TGTGCCAGCAGTTTGACAGAAAACACTGAAGCTTTCTTT; v_gene: TRBV6-6; abundance: NA; j_gene: TRBJ1-1; d_gene: NA
CDR3aa: CSVEVDPVVQYF; CDR3nt: TGCAGCGTTGAAGTTGATCCGGTGGTTCAGTACTTC; v_gene: TRBV29-1; abundance: few; j_gene: TRBJ2-4; d_gene: NA
CDR3aa: CASNRGGGSLNTEAFF; CDR3nt: TGTGCCAGCAATCGAGGAGGGGGCAGCCTGAACACTGAAGCTTTCTTT; v_gene: TRBV2; abundance: NA; j_gene: TRBJ1-1; d_gene: TRBD1
CDR3aa: CASAAGERNTIYF; CDR3nt: TGTGCCAGCGCGGCCGGCGAGAGAAACACCATATATTTT; v_gene: TRBV6-1; abundance: NA; j_gene: TRBJ1-3; d_gene: NA
CDR3aa: CASSLARVGNTIYF; CDR3nt: TGTGCCAGCAGCTTAGCGCGGGTTGGAAACACCATATATTTT; v_gene: TRBV11-2; abundance: NA; j_gene: TRBJ1-3; d_gene: NA
CDR3aa: CASSSTGGNEKLFF; CDR3nt: TGTGCCAGCAGTTCGACAGGGGGAAATGAAAAACTGTTTTTT; v_gene: TRBV6-5; abundance: few; j_gene: TRBJ1-4; d_gene: TRBD1
CDR3aa: CASSLEHRNQPQHF; CDR3nt: TGCGCCAGCAGCTTGGAGCACAGAAATCAGCCCCAGCATTTT; v_gene: TRBV5-1; abundance: NA; j_gene: TRBJ1-5; d_gene: NA
CDR3aa: CAWILTADTQYF; CDR3nt: TGTGCCTGGATTCTGACGGCGGATACGCAGTATTTT; v_gene: TRBV30; abundance: NA; j_gene: TRBJ2-3; d_gene: NA
CDR3aa: CASSLGGGLSTDTQYF; CDR3nt: TGTGCCAGCAGCTTAGGTGGCGGGCTAAGCACAGATACGCAGTATTTT; v_gene: TRBV11-2; abundance: NA; j_gene: TRBJ2-3; d_gene: NA
CDR3aa: CSARQGGEQYF; CDR3nt: TGCAGCGCTCGACAGGGCGGCGAGCAGTACTTC; v_gene: TRBV29-1; abundance: NA; j_gene: TRBJ2-7; d_gene: TRBD1
CDR3aa: CASRSDRGQETQYF; CDR3nt: TGCGCCAGCAGGTCTGACAGGGGGCAAGAGACCCAGTACTTC; v_gene: TRBV5-1; abundance: NA; j_gene: TRBJ2-5; d_gene: TRBD1
CDR3aa: CAWSTGGHEQYF; CDR3nt: TGTGCCTGGAGTACAGGGGGCCACGAGCAGTACTTC; v_gene: TRBV30; abundance: NA; j_gene: TRBJ2-7; d_gene: TRBD1
CDR3aa: CSVGPAGGRETQYF; CDR3nt: TGCAGCGTTGGTCCGGCAGGGGGTAGGGAGACCCAGTACTTC; v_gene: TRBV29-1; abundance: few; j_gene: TRBJ2-5; d_gene: TRBD1
CDR3aa: CASSRIREGNQPQHF; CDR3nt: TGTGCCAGCAGTCGAATCAGGGAAGGTAATCAGCCCCAGCATTTT; v_gene: TRBV28; abundance: NA; j_gene: TRBJ1-5; d_gene: NA
CDR3aa: CASSQQRAETQYF; CDR3nt: TGCGCCAGCAGCCAACAGCGGGCAGAGACCCAGTACTTC; v_gene: TRBV4-1; abundance: few; j_gene: TRBJ2-5; d_gene: NA
CDR3aa: CALKGGADYEQYF; CDR3nt: TGCGCCCTCAAGGGGGGGGCGGACTACGAGCAGTACTTC; v_gene: TRBV23-1; abundance: NA; j_gene: TRBJ2-7; d_gene: NA
CDR3aa: CASSFGGTDTQYF; CDR3nt: TGCGCCAGCAGCTTTGGGGGCACAGATACGCAGTATTTT; v_gene: TRBV5-1; abundance: NA; j_gene: TRBJ2-3; d_gene: NA
CDR3aa: CASSLDSTVPYGYTF; CDR3nt: TGTGCCAGCAGCTTGGATTCGACGGTCCCCTATGGCTACACCTTC; v_gene: TRBV5-4; abundance: NA; j_gene: TRBJ1-2; d_gene: NA
CDR3aa: CASSWTSGGADTQYF; CDR3nt: TGTGCCAGCAGCTGGACTAGCGGGGGGGCAGATACGCAGTATTTT; v_gene: TRBV7-9; abundance: many; j_gene: TRBJ2-3; d_gene: TRBD2
CDR3aa: CASIGTNTDTQYF; CDR3nt: TGTGCCAGTATCGGGACGAACACAGATACGCAGTATTTT; v_gene: TRBV19; abundance: NA; j_gene: TRBJ2-3; d_gene: NA
CDR3aa: CASSDIGPTSYEQYF; CDR3nt: TGTGCCAGCAGTGATATTGGACCAACTTCCTACGAGCAGTACTTC; v_gene: TRBV25-1; abundance: few; j_gene: TRBJ2-7; d_gene: NA
CDR3aa: CASSLLAGGTSTDTQYF; CDR3nt: TGTGCCAGCAGCTTACTAGCGGGGGGGACTAGCACAGATACGCAGTATTTT; v_gene: TRBV5-6; abundance: NA; j_gene: TRBJ2-3; d_gene: TRBD2
CDR3aa: CASRYGQGVNYGYTF; CDR3nt: TGTGCCAGCAGATACGGACAGGGGGTTAACTATGGCTACACCTTC; v_gene: TRBV7-2; abundance: NA; j_gene: TRBJ1-2; d_gene: TRBD1
CDR3aa: CASSPGQVSYNEQFF; CDR3nt: TGTGCCAGCAGTCCGGGACAGGTCTCCTACAATGAGCAGTTCTTC; v_gene: TRBV28; abundance: many; j_gene: TRBJ2-1; d_gene: TRBD1
CDR3aa: CATSETGKDQPQHF; CDR3nt: TGTGCCACCAGCGAAACAGGGAAAGATCAGCCCCAGCATTTT; v_gene: TRBV15; abundance: NA; j_gene: TRBJ1-5; d_gene: NA
CDR3aa: CASSAGLAGGLYEQYF; CDR3nt: TGTGCCAGCAGCGCTGGACTAGCGGGGGGTCTGTACGAGCAGTACTTC; v_gene: TRBV9; abundance: NA; j_gene: TRBJ2-7; d_gene: TRBD2
CDR3aa: CATSRDAGQENQPQHF; CDR3nt: TGTGCCACCAGCAGAGACGCAGGGCAAGAGAATCAGCCCCAGCATTTT; v_gene: TRBV15; abundance: NA; j_gene: TRBJ1-5; d_gene: NA
CDR3aa: CASSQDTIGETQYF; CDR3nt: TGTGCCAGCAGCCAGGATACAATCGGGGAGACCCAGTACTTC; v_gene: TRBV7-9; abundance: NA; j_gene: TRBJ2-5; d_gene: NA
CDR3aa: CASARAQETQYF; CDR3nt: TGCGCCAGCGCCAGGGCACAAGAGACCCAGTACTTC; v_gene: TRBV5-1; abundance: NA; j_gene: TRBJ2-5; d_gene: NA
CDR3aa: CSVGKTDFYGYTF; CDR3nt: TGCAGCGTCGGAAAAACAGACTTCTATGGCTACACCTTC; v_gene: TRBV29-1; abundance: NA; j_gene: TRBJ1-2; d_gene: NA
CDR3aa: CATSSDLFSPLHF; CDR3nt: TGTGCCACCAGCAGTGACTTGTTTTCACCCCTCCACTTT; v_gene: TRBV15; abundance: NA; j_gene: TRBJ1-6; d_gene: NA
CDR3aa: CASSYGQYNSPLHF; CDR3nt: TGTGCCAGCAGTTACGGGCAGTATAATTCACCCCTCCACTTT; v_gene: TRBV6-5; abundance: NA; j_gene: TRBJ1-6; d_gene: NA
CDR3aa: CSVMQETQYF; CDR3nt: TGCAGCGTAATGCAAGAGACCCAGTACTTC; v_gene: TRBV29-1; abundance: NA; j_gene: TRBJ2-5; d_gene: NA
CDR3aa: CATSTLTGAKNIQYF; CDR3nt: TGTGCCACCAGCACACTGACAGGAGCCAAAAACATTCAGTACTTC; v_gene: TRBV15; abundance: NA; j_gene: TRBJ2-4; d_gene: NA
CDR3aa: CASSVSLQETQYF; CDR3nt: TGTGCCAGCAGCGTCAGCCTACAAGAGACCCAGTACTTC; v_gene: TRBV9; abundance: few; j_gene: TRBJ2-5; d_gene: NA
CDR3aa: CSVGWAGEQFF; CDR3nt: TGCAGCGTGGGCTGGGCCGGGGAGCAGTTCTTC; v_gene: TRBV29-1; abundance: NA; j_gene: TRBJ2-1; d_gene: NA
CDR3aa: CAWRVQAEAFF; CDR3nt: TGTGCCTGGAGGGTCCAGGCTGAAGCTTTCTTT; v_gene: TRBV30; abundance: few; j_gene: TRBJ1-1; d_gene: NA
CDR3aa: CASSVRQTNTEAFF; CDR3nt: TGTGCCAGCAGCGTTCGGCAGACGAACACTGAAGCTTTCTTT; v_gene: TRBV9; abundance: NA; j_gene: TRBJ1-1; d_gene: NA